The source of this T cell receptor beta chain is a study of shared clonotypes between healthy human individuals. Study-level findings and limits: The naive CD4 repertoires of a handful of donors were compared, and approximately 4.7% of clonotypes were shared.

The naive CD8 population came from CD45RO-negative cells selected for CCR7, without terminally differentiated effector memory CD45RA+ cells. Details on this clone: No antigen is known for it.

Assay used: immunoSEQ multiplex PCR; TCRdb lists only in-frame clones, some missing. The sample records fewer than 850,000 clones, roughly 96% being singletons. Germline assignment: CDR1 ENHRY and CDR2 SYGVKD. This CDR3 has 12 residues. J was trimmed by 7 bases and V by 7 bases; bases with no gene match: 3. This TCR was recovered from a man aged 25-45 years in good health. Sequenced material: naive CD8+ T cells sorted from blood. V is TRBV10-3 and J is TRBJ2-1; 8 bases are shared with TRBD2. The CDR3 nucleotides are TGTGCCATCATGCGGGGGGAAAATGAGCAGTTCTTC. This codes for CAIMRGENEQFF.